This T cell receptor (beta chain) was recovered during a study of CD8+CD57+ T cells in acquired aplastic anemia (dated by TCRdb to the late 2010s). With regard to the full study: A mean of about 3.2 ug of DNA, ranging from roughly 0.2 to 30 ug, was extracted from sorted CD4+ and CD8+ cells. CD8+CD57+ expansion was defined as frequency above the mean frequency observed in healthy subjects.

A note on this clonotype: The antigen it binds to is not known. Per-base quality was not reported, and no clone a single base away is much larger than it.

The CDR3 contains 15 residues, cysteine and phenylalanine counted. Solely the CDR3 DNA is kept, with 45 bases framed from the first base. Trimming takes 0 bases from V and 1 base from J, and the germline ends sit 8 bases apart. CDR1 and CDR2, looked up from the germline V gene, are SGHRS and YFSETQ. Flow cytometry had shown CD8+CD57+ cell expansion in the patients selected for sequencing. All patients had severe acquired aplastic anemia diagnosed by International Study of Aplastic Anemia and Agranulocytosis and Camitta criteria. No patient had received any therapy when blood was sampled. In this study, sorted CD4+ and CD8+ T cells from the blood of healthy subjects and of severe aplastic anemia patients had their TCR repertoires deep-sequenced. Patients were enrolled in the USA under clinicaltrials.gov protocols 00001620, 01623167, 00001397, 00071045, 00081523 and 00961064. Ficoll-Paque density gradient centrifugation was used to isolate peripheral blood mononuclear cells. Before DNA extraction, CD4+ and CD8+ T cells were sorted with FACS or magnetic beads.

Profiling of TCR beta VDJ combinations and CDR3 sequences used genomic DNA as the template. An Illumina HiSeq 2000 was used for TCR repertoire sequencing. In the paper's pipeline: TRBV/TRBJ rearrangement plots, CDR3 size and DJ length profiles, and Simpson's diversity index were used to assess repertoires. The most abundant DNA sequence in the deep sequencing data was defined as the immunodominant clone. CDR3 amino acid sequences were screened for sharing across subjects and were compared with published repertoires and the VDJdb database. TCRdb reanalyzed the raw reads on its own, using fastp at Q25 for trimming and MiXCR for clone calling, and kept in-frame beta chains. Entries that share a CDR3 protein sequence are merged under the most common genes and DNA. These V and J calls originate from TCRdb's pipeline instead of the authors' own analysis. Recorded for this sample are around 190,000 distinct CDR3 sequences; nearly 50% of them occurred a single time. The top ten constitute roughly 13% of the sample.

What the study reported, not specific to this receptor: CD8+ Simpson's diversity did not differ significantly between patients and healthy controls (P=0.060). Around 27 CD8+ CDR3 sequences were found in both patients and controls but appeared to be highly expressed in patients and within the immunodominant clones of the patients.

Rearrangement joined TRBV5-1 to TRBJ1-5, with an unclear D gene assignment. Sequenced material: sorted CD4+, CD8+, or CD8+CD57+ T cells (not recorded which) from PBMCs. The sequence was obtained from a human donor with aplastic anemia. The CDR3 reads CASSLGSESNQPQHF. In nucleotides, the sequence is TGCGCCAGCAGCTTGGGGTCGGAAAGCAATCAGCCCCAGCATTTT.